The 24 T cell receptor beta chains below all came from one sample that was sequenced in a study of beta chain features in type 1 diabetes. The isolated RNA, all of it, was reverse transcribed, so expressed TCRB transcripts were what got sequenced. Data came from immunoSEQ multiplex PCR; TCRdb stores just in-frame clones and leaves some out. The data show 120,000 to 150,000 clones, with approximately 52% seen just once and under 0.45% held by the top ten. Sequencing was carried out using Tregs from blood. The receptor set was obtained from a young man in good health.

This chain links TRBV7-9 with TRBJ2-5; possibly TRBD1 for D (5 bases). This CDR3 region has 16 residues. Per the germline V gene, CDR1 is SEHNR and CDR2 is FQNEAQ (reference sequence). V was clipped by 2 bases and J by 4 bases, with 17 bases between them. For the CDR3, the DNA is TGTGCCAGCAGCTTATGGTTAGGGCCAGGGTCAGAGACCCAGTACTTC. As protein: CASSLWLGPGSETQYF.

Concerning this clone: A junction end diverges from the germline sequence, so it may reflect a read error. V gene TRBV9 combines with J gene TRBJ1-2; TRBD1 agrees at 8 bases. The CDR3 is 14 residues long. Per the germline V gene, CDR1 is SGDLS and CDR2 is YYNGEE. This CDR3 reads CASSGLDRAFVHFF. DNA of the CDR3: TGTGCCAGCAGCGGATTGGACAGGGCTTTTGTCCACTTCTTC.

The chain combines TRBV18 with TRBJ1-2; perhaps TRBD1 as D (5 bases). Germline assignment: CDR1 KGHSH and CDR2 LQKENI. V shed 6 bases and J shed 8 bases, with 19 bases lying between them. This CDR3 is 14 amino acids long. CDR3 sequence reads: CASSFSEQVPGYTF. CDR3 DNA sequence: TGTGCCAGCTCCTTCTCTGAACAGGTGCCAGGCTACACCTTC.

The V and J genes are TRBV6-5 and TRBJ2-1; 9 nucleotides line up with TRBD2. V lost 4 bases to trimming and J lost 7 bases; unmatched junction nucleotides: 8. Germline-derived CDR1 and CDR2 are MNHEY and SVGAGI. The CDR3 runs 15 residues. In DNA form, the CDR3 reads TGTGCCAGCAGTTCTAGCGGGACGGCAGTGAATGAGCAGTTCTTC. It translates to CASSSSGTAVNEQFF.

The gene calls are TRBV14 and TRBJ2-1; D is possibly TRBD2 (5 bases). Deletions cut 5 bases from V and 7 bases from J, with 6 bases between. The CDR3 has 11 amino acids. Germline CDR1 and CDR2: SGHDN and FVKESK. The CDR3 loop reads CASSSGNEQFF. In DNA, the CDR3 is TGTGCCAGCAGCTCGGGGAATGAGCAGTTCTTC.

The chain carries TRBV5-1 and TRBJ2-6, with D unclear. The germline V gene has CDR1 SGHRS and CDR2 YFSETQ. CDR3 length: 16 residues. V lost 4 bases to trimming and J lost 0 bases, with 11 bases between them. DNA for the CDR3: TGCGCCAGCAGCGCCCTGCCGGGCTCTGGGGCCAACGTCCTGACTTTC. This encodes CASSALPGSGANVLTF. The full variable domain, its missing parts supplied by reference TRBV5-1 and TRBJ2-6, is KAGVTQTPRYLIKTRGQQVTLSCSPISGHRSVSWYQQTPGQGLQFLFEYFSETQRNKGNFPGRFSGRQFSNSRSEMNVSTLELGDSALYLCASSALPGSGANVLTFGAGSRLTVL.

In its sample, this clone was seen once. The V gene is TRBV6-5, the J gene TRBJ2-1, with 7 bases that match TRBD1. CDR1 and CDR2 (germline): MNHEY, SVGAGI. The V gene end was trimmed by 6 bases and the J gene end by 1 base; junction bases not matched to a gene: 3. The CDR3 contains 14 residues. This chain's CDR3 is CASRGTESYNEQFF. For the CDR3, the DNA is TGTGCCAGCAGGGGGACAGAATCCTACAATGAGCAGTTCTTC.

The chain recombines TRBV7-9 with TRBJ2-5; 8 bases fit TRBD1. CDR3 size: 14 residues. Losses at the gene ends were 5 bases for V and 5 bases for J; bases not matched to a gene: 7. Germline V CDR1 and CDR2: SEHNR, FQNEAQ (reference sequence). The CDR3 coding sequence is TGTGCCAGCAGCCCGCAGGGGGCCTGGGAGACCCAGTACTTC. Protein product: CASSPQGAWETQYF.

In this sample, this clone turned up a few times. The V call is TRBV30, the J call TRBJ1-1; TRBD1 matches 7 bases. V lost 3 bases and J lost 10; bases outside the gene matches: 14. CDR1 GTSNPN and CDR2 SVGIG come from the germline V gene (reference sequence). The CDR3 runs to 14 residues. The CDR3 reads CAWSASYLQGGAFF. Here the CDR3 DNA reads TGTGCCTGGAGCGCTTCCTATCTTCAGGGGGGAGCTTTCTTT.

In DNA, the CDR3 is TGTGCCAGCAGCGACGTCCATCAGGGTCGTGGCTACACCTTC. Translating it yields CASSDVHQGRGYTF. V gene TRBV28 combines with J gene TRBJ1-2, with a possible D match to TRBD1 (5 bases). The V and J ends lost 6 bases and 7 bases respectively, with 18 bases between them. The germline V gene has CDR1 MDHEN and CDR2 SYDVKM. CDR3 length: 14 amino acids.

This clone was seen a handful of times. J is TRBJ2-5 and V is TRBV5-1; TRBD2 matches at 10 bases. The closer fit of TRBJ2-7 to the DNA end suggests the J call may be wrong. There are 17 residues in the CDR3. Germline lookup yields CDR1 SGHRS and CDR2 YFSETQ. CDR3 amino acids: CASSLGLAGVGAYEQYF. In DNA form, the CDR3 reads TGCGCCAGCAGCTTGGGGCTAGCGGGAGTGGGCGCCTACGAGCAGTACTTC.

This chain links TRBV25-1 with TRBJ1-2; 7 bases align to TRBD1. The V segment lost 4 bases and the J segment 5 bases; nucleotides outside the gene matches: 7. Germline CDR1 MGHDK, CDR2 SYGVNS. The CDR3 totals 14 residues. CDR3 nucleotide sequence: TGTGCCAGCAGTGGGCCACAGGGGAGGTATGGCTACACCTTC. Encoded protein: CASSGPQGRYGYTF.

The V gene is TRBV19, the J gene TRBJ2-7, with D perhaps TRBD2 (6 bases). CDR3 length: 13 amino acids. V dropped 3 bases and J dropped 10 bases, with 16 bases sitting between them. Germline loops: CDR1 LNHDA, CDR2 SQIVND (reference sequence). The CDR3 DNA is TGTGCCAGTAGTATTTCCCGTCGGGAGCCACAGTACTTC. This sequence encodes CASSISRREPQYF.

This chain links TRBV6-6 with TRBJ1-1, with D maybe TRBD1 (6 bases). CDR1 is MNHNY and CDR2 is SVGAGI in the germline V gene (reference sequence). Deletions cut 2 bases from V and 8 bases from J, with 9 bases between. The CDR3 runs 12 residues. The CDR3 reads CASSYTTGEAFF. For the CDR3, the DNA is TGTGCCAGCAGTTACACGACAGGAGAAGCTTTCTTT.

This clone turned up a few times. CDR3 residues: CATGTSTGGTEAFF. The CDR3 DNA follows: TGTGCCACGGGAACGTCGACAGGGGGCACTGAAGCTTTCTTT. The rearrangement uses TRBV10-3 and TRBJ1-1, with TRBD1 matching 9 bases. The germline CDR1 and CDR2 sequences are ENHRY and SYGVKD. The CDR3 has 14 amino acids. V trimming: 10 bases; J trimming: 4 bases; junction bases outside the gene matches: 10.

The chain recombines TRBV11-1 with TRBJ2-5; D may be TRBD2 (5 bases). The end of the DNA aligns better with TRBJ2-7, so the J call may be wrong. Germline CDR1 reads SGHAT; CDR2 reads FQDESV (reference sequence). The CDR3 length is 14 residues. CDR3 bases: TGTGCCAGCAGCTTCCGACTACCTCCCTACGAGCAGTACTTC. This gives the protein CASSFRLPPYEQYF.

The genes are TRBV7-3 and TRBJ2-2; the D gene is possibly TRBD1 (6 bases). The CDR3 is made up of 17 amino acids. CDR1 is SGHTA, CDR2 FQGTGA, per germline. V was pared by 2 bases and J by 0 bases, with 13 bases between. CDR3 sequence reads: CASSLSSAGANTGELFF. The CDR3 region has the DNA TGTGCCAGCAGCTTATCCTCGGCAGGGGCGAACACCGGGGAGCTGTTTTTT.

The CDR3 loop reads CASSSPNGLYGYTF. The CDR3 coding sequence is TGTGCCAGCAGTTCCCCCAACGGACTCTATGGCTACACCTTC. The chain employs TRBV28 and TRBJ1-2; no clear D. This CDR3 contains 14 residues. CDR1 MDHEN and CDR2 SYDVKM come from the germline V gene. Trimming took 4 bases from V and 4 from J, leaving 13 bases between them.

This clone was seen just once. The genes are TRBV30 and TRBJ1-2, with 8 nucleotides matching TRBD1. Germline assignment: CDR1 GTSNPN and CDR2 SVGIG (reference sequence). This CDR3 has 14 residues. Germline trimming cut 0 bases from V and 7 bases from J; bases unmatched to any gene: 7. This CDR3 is CAWSVDRGVGGYTF. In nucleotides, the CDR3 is TGTGCCTGGAGTGTTGACAGGGGAGTTGGTGGCTACACCTTC.

CDR3 amino acids: CAWQGGWVNEQFF. The CDR3 nucleotides read TGTGCCTGGCAGGGGGGATGGGTGAATGAGCAGTTCTTC. V usage is TRBV30 and J usage is TRBJ2-1; a weak D match, TRBD1 (7 bases). Looked up from germline, CDR1 is GTSNPN and CDR2 is SVGIG (reference sequence). This CDR3 spans 13 amino acids. With 5 bases removed from V and 7 bases from J, the gap between germline ends came to 15 bases.

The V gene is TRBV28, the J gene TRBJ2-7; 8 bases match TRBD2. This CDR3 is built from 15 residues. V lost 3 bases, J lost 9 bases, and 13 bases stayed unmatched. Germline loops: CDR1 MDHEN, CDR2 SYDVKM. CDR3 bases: TGTGCCAGCAGTTTGAGCGGGGGAAGCGCCGGAGGGCAGTACTTC. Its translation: CASSLSGGSAGGQYF.

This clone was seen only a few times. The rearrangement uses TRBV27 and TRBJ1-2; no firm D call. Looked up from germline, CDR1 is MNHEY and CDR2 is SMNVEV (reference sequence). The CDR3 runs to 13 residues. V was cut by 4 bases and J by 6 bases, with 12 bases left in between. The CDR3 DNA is TGTGCCAGCAGTTCAGGATCCGAGAATGGCTACACCTTC. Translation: CASSSGSENGYTF.

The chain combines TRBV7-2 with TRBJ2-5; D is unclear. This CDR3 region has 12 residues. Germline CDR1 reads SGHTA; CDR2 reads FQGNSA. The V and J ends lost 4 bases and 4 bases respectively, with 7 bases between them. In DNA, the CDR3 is TGTGCCAGCAGCTCCCCCCGAGAGACCCAGTACTTC. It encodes CASSSPRETQYF.

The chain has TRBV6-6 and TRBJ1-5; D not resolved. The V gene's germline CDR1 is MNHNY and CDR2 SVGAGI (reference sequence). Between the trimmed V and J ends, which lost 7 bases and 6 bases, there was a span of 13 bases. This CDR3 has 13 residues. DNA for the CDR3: TGTGCCAGCACCTTGACATCGCGTCAGCCCCAGCATTTT. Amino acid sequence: CASTLTSRQPQHF.